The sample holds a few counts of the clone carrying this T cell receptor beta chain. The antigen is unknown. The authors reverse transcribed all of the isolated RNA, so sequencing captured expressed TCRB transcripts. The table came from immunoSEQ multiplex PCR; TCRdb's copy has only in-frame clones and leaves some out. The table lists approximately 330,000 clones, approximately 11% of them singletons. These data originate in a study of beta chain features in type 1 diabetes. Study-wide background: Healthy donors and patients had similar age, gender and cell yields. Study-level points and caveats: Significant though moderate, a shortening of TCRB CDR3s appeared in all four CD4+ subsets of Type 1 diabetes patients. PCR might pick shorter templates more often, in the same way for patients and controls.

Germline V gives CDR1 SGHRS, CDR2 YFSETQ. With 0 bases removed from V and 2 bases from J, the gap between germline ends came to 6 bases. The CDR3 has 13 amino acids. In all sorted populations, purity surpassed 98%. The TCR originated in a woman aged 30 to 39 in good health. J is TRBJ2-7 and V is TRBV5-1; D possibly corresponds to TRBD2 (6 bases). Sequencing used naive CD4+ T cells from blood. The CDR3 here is CASSLGTTYEQYF. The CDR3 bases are TGCGCCAGCAGCTTGGGGACTACCTACGAGCAGTACTTC.